A single sample is the source of the 32 T cell receptor beta chains below, sequenced in a study of blood T cell repertoires in COVID-19. Generated by immunoSEQ multiplex PCR, the TCRdb table keeps only in-frame clones and is missing some. This table has some 260,000 clones, approximately 82% appearing once. Sample: peripheral blood. These receptors came from a woman under 30 with acute or convalescent COVID-19.

The CDR3 DNA follows: TGTGCCAGCAGCTTAGGCCCGGGTGGTGAGACCCAGTACTTC. Residues: CASSLGPGGETQYF. The V call is TRBV11-2, the J call TRBJ2-5, with unresolved D. This CDR3 comprises 14 residues. V dropped 1 base and J dropped 5 bases, with 11 bases sitting between them. Germline V gives CDR1 SGHAT, CDR2 FQNNGV.

The J gene is TRBJ2-5, the V gene TRBV7-3, with a possible D match to TRBD1 (5 bases). The CDR3 length is 15 residues. Deletions cut 5 bases from V and 5 bases from J, with 18 bases between. Germline CDR1 is SGHTA and CDR2 is FQGTGA. The CDR3 DNA is TGTGCCAGCAGCCTCCAAAGGGGCAGGACGGAGACCCAGTACTTC. It is translated as CASSLQRGRTETQYF.

Of note for this clone: The identical CDR3 is also encoded by other nucleotide sequences in the sample. The genes are TRBV27 and TRBJ1-2, with a weak D call TRBD1 (5 bases). CDR1 is MNHEY, CDR2 SMNVEV, per germline (reference sequence). The CDR3 loop spans 13 amino acids. Trimming cost V 4 bases and J 4 bases, with 10 bases left between them. CDR3 in amino acids: CASSSTQGYGYTF. As DNA, the CDR3 is TGTGCCAGCAGTTCCACTCAGGGCTATGGCTACACCTTC.

This rearrangement joins TRBV29-1 to TRBJ2-7, with 10 bases that match TRBD2. Germline V gene data show CDR1 as SQVTM and CDR2 as ANQGSEA. The CDR3 is made up of 15 amino acids. The V gene end was trimmed by 5 bases and the J gene end by 5 bases; junction bases not matched to a gene: 12. CDR3 nucleotides: TGCAGCGTTCGGAAAAGCGGGAGGGCCCTGGACGAGCAGTACTTC. Its translation is CSVRKSGRALDEQYF.

This clone has only one observation. The genes are TRBV9 and TRBJ2-7; 8 positions match TRBD2. V lost 0 bases to trimming and J lost 3 bases; unmatched junction nucleotides: 14. Germline V gives CDR1 SGDLS, CDR2 YYNGEE. The length of the CDR3 is 18 residues. The CDR3 loop is CASSVAPGGPQRHYEQYF. The CDR3 nucleotides are TGTGCCAGCAGCGTAGCCCCGGGAGGGCCGCAAAGACACTACGAGCAGTACTTC.

This chain uses TRBV28 with TRBJ2-1, with 9 positions matching TRBD2. This CDR3 has 19 residues. Germline V gene sequence: CDR1 MDHEN, CDR2 SYDVKM. V shed 3 bases and J 8 bases; nucleotides not matched to a gene: 20. The CDR3 reads CASSFLKLLTSGYWDEQFF. The DNA of the CDR3 is TGTGCCAGCAGTTTCCTCAAATTATTGACTAGCGGCTACTGGGATGAGCAGTTCTTC.

The rearrangement uses TRBV3-1 (or the pseudogene TRBV3-2) and TRBJ1-5, with D perhaps matching TRBD1 (6 bases). The germline V gene has CDR1 LGHDT and CDR2 YNNKEL (reference sequence). Trimming stripped 4 bases from V and 5 bases from J, with 12 bases between. This CDR3 has 14 amino acids. In DNA form, the CDR3 reads TGTGCCAGCAGCCTAACGGCAGGGGATCAGCCCCAGCATTTT. It yields the protein CASSLTAGDQPQHF.

The rearrangement joins TRBV3-1 (or the pseudogene TRBV3-2) to TRBJ2-1; 8 bases agree with TRBD2. The CDR3 runs 19 residues. V shed 0 bases and J 9 bases; nucleotides not matched to a gene: 19. Germline CDR1 is LGHDT and CDR2 is YNNKEL (reference sequence). CDR3 region: CASSQDELGAGVGLGEQFF. The CDR3, as DNA: TGTGCCAGCAGCCAAGATGAATTAGGAGCGGGAGTGGGCCTAGGTGAGCAGTTCTTC.

As to this clone: A much larger clone differs by one base, so this may be a read error. The V and J genes are TRBV28 and TRBJ2-1; D uncertain. V gave up 2 bases and J gave up 4 bases, with 3 bases separating them. The length of the CDR3 is 12 residues. Per germline, CDR1 MDHEN and CDR2 SYDVKM. The CDR3 here is CASSLAYNEQFF. CDR3 DNA: TGTGCCAGCAGTTTAGCGTACAATGAGCAGTTCTTC.

The chain joins TRBV10-3 to TRBJ2-3, with 12 bases fitting TRBD2. Losses at the gene ends were 4 bases for V and 6 bases for J; bases not matched to a gene: 5. Germline V gene data show CDR1 as ENHRY and CDR2 as SYGVKD. This CDR3 spans 15 amino acids. CDR3 nucleotide sequence: TGTGCCATCAGTGTATCTAGCGGGAGGGCCGATACGCAGTATTTT. Amino acids: CAISVSSGRADTQYF.

The V and J genes are TRBV6-2 or TRBV6-3 and TRBJ1-2; 10 bases are shared with TRBD1. Germline V gives CDR1 MNHEY, CDR2 SVGEGT. Germline trimming cut 6 bases from V and 5 bases from J; bases unmatched to any gene: 9. The CDR3 is made up of 15 amino acids. The CDR3 here is CASSDSGTGDYGYTF. The CDR3 region has the DNA TGTGCCAGCAGCGATTCCGGGACAGGGGATTATGGCTACACCTTC.

The rearrangement joins TRBV5-8 to TRBJ1-5; 8 bases line up with TRBD1. The CDR3 has 17 residues. Unmatched junction bases numbered 9, after V lost 4 bases and J lost 0 bases. Germline CDR1 reads SGHTS; CDR2 reads YDEGEE. CDR3 residues: CASSIQTGAYSNQPQHF. The CDR3 DNA reads TGTGCCAGCAGCATACAGACAGGGGCATATAGCAATCAGCCCCAGCATTTT.

The chain carries TRBV4-1 and TRBJ2-1, with 7 bases matching TRBD2. Germline assignment: CDR1 MGHRA and CDR2 YSYEKL. The CDR3 extends over 15 amino acids. V shed 1 base, J shed 6 bases, and the junction held 6 bases outside the gene matches. DNA of the CDR3: TGCGCCAGCAGCCAAGCTGGTCGGGAGGTCAATGAGCAGTTCTTC. Its translation: CASSQAGREVNEQFF.

This clone was seen a few times. The chain employs TRBV2 and TRBJ2-1, with D perhaps TRBD2 (6 bases). The CDR3 extends over 15 amino acids. V gave up 6 bases and J gave up 1 base, with 13 bases separating them. The V gene's germline CDR1 is SNHLY and CDR2 FYNNEI. CDR3 amino acids: CASRERDSSYNEQFF. For the CDR3, the DNA is TGTGCCAGCAGAGAGAGGGACTCATCCTACAATGAGCAGTTCTTC.

The chain uses TRBV6-2 or TRBV6-3 and TRBJ2-7; 8 bases are shared with TRBD1. CDR1 MNHEY and CDR2 SVGEGT come from the germline V gene. Trimming removed 0 bases from V and 3 bases from J; junction bases left unmatched: 10. The CDR3 runs to 17 residues. This chain's CDR3 is CASSYSTGQGFSYEQYF. In DNA form, the CDR3 reads TGTGCCAGCAGTTACTCCACCGGACAGGGTTTTAGCTACGAGCAGTACTTC.

The chain uses TRBV4-2 and TRBJ2-7; 7 bases agree with TRBD2. The CDR3 has 17 amino acids. Germline lookup yields CDR1 LGHNA and CDR2 YNFKEQ. V shed 2 bases and J 4 bases; nucleotides not matched to a gene: 14. The CDR3 nucleotides are TGTGCCAGCAGCCAACCGGGAGGAGGGTCGTCACTTTACGAGCAGTACTTC. This translates into CASSQPGGGSSLYEQYF.

The chain joins TRBV15 to TRBJ2-7; unclear D gene. The germline gives CDR1 LNHNV, CDR2 YYDKDF (reference sequence). V lost 0 bases to trimming and J lost 6 bases, with 12 bases between them. The CDR3 is 14 amino acids. Here the CDR3 reads CATSRDRASGEQYF. The CDR3 DNA reads TGTGCCACCAGCAGAGACCGAGCCTCGGGCGAGCAGTACTTC.

The chain joins TRBV7-8 to TRBJ1-3; D ambiguous. Germline V gives CDR1 SGHVS, CDR2 FQNEAQ. V was trimmed by 3 bases and J by 0 bases, leaving 9 bases between them. This CDR3 has 15 amino acids. CDR3 DNA sequence: TGTGCCAGCAGCTTGGTACACCACTCTGGAAACACCATATATTTT. Amino acids: CASSLVHHSGNTIYF.

This chain links TRBV24-1 with TRBJ2-1; no clear D gene. In germline, CDR1 is KGHDR, CDR2 SFDVKD. V lost 3 bases to trimming and J lost 8 bases, with 16 bases between them. This CDR3 has 15 amino acids. The CDR3 is CATSDGHPDVDEQFF. DNA for the CDR3: TGTGCCACCAGTGATGGGCACCCGGATGTGGATGAGCAGTTCTTC.

The rearrangement joins TRBV6-5 to TRBJ1-2, with TRBD1 matching over 8 bases. V shed 6 bases, J shed 7 bases, and the junction held 7 bases outside the gene matches. The CDR3 consists of 13 residues. The germline gives CDR1 MNHEY, CDR2 SVGAGI. The CDR3 DNA sequence: TGTGCCAGCAGGGCAGGGGGCTCGAGTGGCTACACCTTC. Its translation: CASRAGGSSGYTF.

CDR3 residues: CASSGGPSGNTIYF. The CDR3, as DNA: TGTGCCAGCAGTGGAGGGCCCTCTGGAAACACCATATATTTT. The rearrangement joins TRBV2 to TRBJ1-3; D unclear. V dropped 4 bases and J dropped 0 bases, with 7 bases sitting between them. The CDR3 length is 14 residues. Germline CDR1 SNHLY, CDR2 FYNNEI.

This clone was recorded only once. The CDR3 loop reads CASSLDLSRTGLGYTF. The CDR3 nucleotides are TGCGCCAGCAGCTTGGATTTATCGAGGACAGGGTTAGGCTACACCTTC. This sequence joins TRBV5-1 and TRBJ1-2; 8 bases are a match to TRBD1. Germline assignment: CDR1 SGHRS and CDR2 YFSETQ. With 0 bases clipped from V and 8 bases from J, the junction kept 12 bases outside the gene matches. The CDR3 is made up of 16 amino acids. The whole variable domain, filled in from reference TRBV5-1 and TRBJ1-2, reads KAGVTQTPRYLIKTRGQQVTLSCSPISGHRSVSWYQQTPGQGLQFLFEYFSETQRNKGNFPGRFSGRQFSNSRSEMNVSTLELGDSALYLCASSLDLSRTGLGYTFGSGTRLTVV.

This clone occurred a few times. The chain is built from TRBV10-3 and TRBJ2-5; 10 bases agree with TRBD2. J was trimmed by 4 bases and V by 4 bases; bases with no gene match: 3. The CDR3 length is 14 residues. Germline assignment: CDR1 ENHRY and CDR2 SYGVKD. For the CDR3, the DNA is TGTGCCATCAGTGCAGCGGGAGGGTTAGAGACCCAGTACTTC. Translating gives CAISAAGGLETQYF.

This clone has just a few counts. The rearrangement joins TRBV6-2 or TRBV6-3 to TRBJ1-4; D remains ambiguous. Trimming cost V 5 bases and J 8 bases, with 15 bases left between them. Germline V lookup: CDR1 MNHEY, CDR2 SVGEGT. The CDR3 runs to 14 residues. The CDR3 sequence is CASSTGLRGEKLFF. CDR3 nucleotides: TGTGCCAGCAGTACCGGGTTGCGAGGCGAAAAACTGTTTTTT.

This clone was picked up a small number of times. The rearrangement links TRBV7-8 to TRBJ2-2; 7 bases map to TRBD1. V shed 3 bases, J shed 5 bases, and the junction held 6 bases outside the gene matches. This CDR3 spans 15 amino acids. In germline, CDR1 is SGHVS, CDR2 FQNEAQ. Here the CDR3 DNA reads TGTGCCAGCAGCTTGGACAGGTCTAGGACCGGGGAGCTGTTTTTT. It yields the protein CASSLDRSRTGELFF.

This clone occurred a few times. The chain recombines TRBV3-1 (or the pseudogene TRBV3-2) with TRBJ1-6; D unresolved. The CDR3 is made up of 15 amino acids. V lost 9 bases and J lost 3, with 15 bases in between. Germline V lookup: CDR1 LGHDT, CDR2 YNNKEL (reference sequence). The CDR3 nucleotides read TGTGCCAGTACCCTACGGGGAATCTATAATTCACCCCTCCACTTT. This codes for CASTLRGIYNSPLHF.

CDR3: CAISGQSQETQYF. For the CDR3, the DNA is TGTGCCATCAGTGGACAGAGCCAAGAGACCCAGTACTTC. The rearrangement joins TRBV10-3 to TRBJ2-5; tentatively, D is TRBD1 (5 bases). The ends were cut back, 4 bases at V and 1 base at J, with 7 bases in the middle. The CDR3 is 13 residues long. Germline CDR1 and CDR2: ENHRY and SYGVKD.

The rearrangement joins TRBV7-6 to TRBJ2-1; 9 bases align to TRBD1. Losses at the gene ends were 1 base for V and 9 bases for J; bases not matched to a gene: 7. Germline values: CDR1 SGHVS, CDR2 FNYEAQ. This CDR3 has 15 residues. CDR3 sequence (DNA): TGTGCCAGCAGCTTAGTGCCGGGACAGGGTAGTGAGCAGTTCTTC. Encoded protein: CASSLVPGQGSEQFF.

The chain joins TRBV10-1 to TRBJ2-1; 10 nucleotides match TRBD2. V shed 3 bases, J shed 5 bases, and the junction held 7 bases outside the gene matches. This CDR3 is built from 16 residues. Germline V gives CDR1 WNHNN, CDR2 SYGVQD (reference sequence). The CDR3, as DNA: TGCGCCAGCAGTGACCCCCTAGCGGGAGATAACAATGAGCAGTTCTTC. Its translation: CASSDPLAGDNNEQFF.

The chain carries TRBV27 and TRBJ2-7; maybe TRBD2 (7 bases). CDR3 length: 13 residues. The V end lost 3 bases, the J end lost 6 bases, and 12 bases lay between the germline ends. Germline CDR1 is MNHEY and CDR2 is SMNVEV (reference sequence). CDR3 in DNA: TGTGCCAGCAGTTTGGGGGGGCGCGGCGAGCAGTACTTC. Residues: CASSLGGRGEQYF.

This clone was found once. This sequence joins TRBV11-1 and TRBJ1-1; TRBD1 agrees at 8 bases. Germline assignment: CDR1 SGHAT and CDR2 FQDESV (reference sequence). The ends lost 4 bases at V and 5 bases at J; junction bases unmatched: 9. CDR3 length: 15 amino acids. DNA for the CDR3: TGTGCCAGCAGCTCCCGACAGGGGTTGAGGACTGAAGCTTTCTTT. As protein: CASSSRQGLRTEAFF.

This clone was seen only a few times. The chain has TRBV7-9 and TRBJ1-2; D unclear. The V end lost 4 bases, the J end lost 5 bases, and 11 bases lay between the germline ends. This CDR3 contains 13 residues. In germline, CDR1 is SEHNR, CDR2 FQNEAQ (reference sequence). The CDR3 loop reads CASSSGVPYGYTF. CDR3 bases: TGTGCCAGCAGCTCCGGGGTGCCTTATGGCTACACCTTC.